What follows are 32 T cell receptor beta chains derived from one specimen sequenced in a study of T-cell memory formation after mild COVID-19 (dated by TCRdb to the early 2020s). The library was produced with 5' RACE. The run used an Illumina NovaSeq 6000. The raw public data were reprocessed by TCRdb itself: fastp quality trimming at Q25, MiXCR clonotype calling, in-frame beta chains only. A single entry per CDR3 protein holds the most common genes and DNA from its merged rows. In this sample the table shows over 10,000 distinct CDR3 sequences, more than 10% of which occur a single time. Approximately 53% of the sample lies in the top ten. Sequenced input: PBMCs or a T cell subset sorted from them (not recorded which). The receptors here all came from an adult woman who had mild COVID-19 (a few samples of this study predate the infection). The sample titles of this study are shuffled in the database, so cell type and time point are left out; the donor was told from shared clones.

This clonotype has just one count. This sequence joins TRBV3-1 and TRBJ2-2, with 9 bases that match TRBD1. The germline V gene encodes CDR1 LGHDT and CDR2 YNNKEL (reference sequence). This CDR3 has 16 residues. V was clipped by 3 bases and J by 5 bases; unmatched bases: 7. This CDR3 reads CASSQIGQGSTGELFF. CDR3 sequence (DNA): TGTGCCAGCAGCCAGATCGGACAGGGGAGTACCGGGGAGCTGTTTTTT. Drawing the rest from reference TRBV3-1 and TRBJ2-2, the complete variable domain is DTAVSQTPKYLVTQMGNDKSIKCEQNLGHDTMYWYKQDSKKFLKIMFSYNNKELIINETVPNRFSPKSPDKAHLNLHINSLELGDSAVYFCASSQIGQGSTGELFFGEGSRLTVL.

This clonotype was detected many times. The CDR3 here is CASSESRDGAYEQYF. Here the CDR3 DNA reads TGTGCCAGCAGTGAATCCCGGGACGGAGCCTACGAGCAGTACTTC. The chain joins TRBV2 to TRBJ2-7; D is tentatively TRBD1 or TRBD2 (5 bases each). V shed 2 bases and J shed 2 bases, with 13 bases lying between them. This CDR3 region has 15 residues. Germline V gene lookup returns CDR1 SNHLY and CDR2 FYNNEI.

This clonotype was found many times. This rearrangement joins TRBV11-2 to TRBJ2-3; no reliable D call. This CDR3 spans 12 amino acids. The germline V gene has CDR1 SGHAT and CDR2 FQNNGV. V lost 4 bases to trimming and J lost 6 bases, with 8 bases between them. CDR3 sequence: CASSSMADTQYF. In nucleotides, the CDR3 is TGTGCCAGCAGCTCGATGGCGGATACGCAGTATTTT.

This clonotype occurred many times. The genes are TRBV11-1 and TRBJ2-2, with TRBD1 as a possible D gene (6 bases). The CDR3 is 15 amino acids. Germline loops: CDR1 SGHAT, CDR2 FQDESV (reference sequence). V gave up 1 base and J gave up 4 bases, with 10 bases separating them. The CDR3 DNA follows: TGTGCCAGCAGCTTAGAACAGGGCGCCACCGGGGAGCTGTTTTTT. It is translated as CASSLEQGATGELFF.

This chain joins TRBV7-9 and TRBJ2-7; D may be TRBD2 (5 bases). Germline CDR1 and CDR2: SEHNR and FQNEAQ (reference sequence). This CDR3 region has 15 residues. With 6 bases removed from V and 4 bases from J, the gap between germline ends came to 19 bases. For the CDR3, the DNA is TGTGCCAGCAGTCGTTCATCTAGCCGAGAGTACGAGCAGTACTTC. Its translation: CASSRSSSREYEQYF.

This clonotype was picked up many times. CDR3 bases: TGTGCCAGCAGCTTAGTGGAAAGACAGGGCGACGAGCAGTACTTC. Translated, it gives CASSLVERQGDEQYF. This chain joins TRBV7-9 and TRBJ2-7; the match to TRBD1 covers 7 bases. The CDR3 extends over 15 amino acids. Looked up from germline, CDR1 is SEHNR and CDR2 is FQNEAQ (reference sequence). J gave up 5 bases and V 1 base, and 8 bases lay outside the gene matches.

This chain connects TRBV3-1 to TRBJ1-1; D possibly corresponds to TRBD1 (5 bases). Germline V lookup: CDR1 LGHDT, CDR2 YNNKEL (reference sequence). Trimming removed 3 bases at V and 8 bases at J, with 10 bases between. The CDR3 runs to 12 residues. CDR3 bases: TGTGCCAGCAGCCAGGGACTAATCGAAGCTTTCTTT. This encodes CASSQGLIEAFF. Together with reference TRBV3-1 and TRBJ1-1, the CDR3 gives the full variable domain: DTAVSQTPKYLVTQMGNDKSIKCEQNLGHDTMYWYKQDSKKFLKIMFSYNNKELIINETVPNRFSPKSPDKAHLNLHINSLELGDSAVYFCASSQGLIEAFFGQGTRLTVV.

V and J are TRBV9 and TRBJ2-5; 8 nucleotides match TRBD1. The CDR3 totals 15 residues. J was trimmed by 5 bases and V by 3 bases; bases with no gene match: 9. From germline, CDR1 is SGDLS and CDR2 YYNGEE. Here the CDR3 reads CASSATTGVYETQYF. CDR3 DNA: TGTGCCAGCAGCGCTACGACAGGGGTTTATGAGACCCAGTACTTC.

In this sample, this clonotype turned up many times. This chain uses TRBV15 with TRBJ2-1; 9 bases line up with TRBD2. The CDR3 runs to 16 residues. The junction had 7 bases not matched to a gene; V was cut back by 0 bases and J by 7 bases. CDR1 and CDR2 (germline): LNHNV, YYDKDF (reference sequence). This chain's CDR3 is CATSREREGLHNEQFF. CDR3 coding DNA: TGTGCCACCAGCAGAGAGCGGGAGGGCCTCCATAATGAGCAGTTCTTC.

There are many counts of this clonotype. The CDR3 sequence is CASSDFPGQGFTEAFF. For the CDR3, the DNA is TGTGCCAGCAGCGATTTCCCGGGACAGGGGTTCACTGAAGCTTTCTTT. This sequence joins TRBV7-8 and TRBJ1-1, with TRBD1 matching 10 bases. CDR3 length: 16 residues. V shed 5 bases, J shed 4 bases, and the junction held 10 bases outside the gene matches. Germline V gives CDR1 SGHVS, CDR2 FQNEAQ.

The rearrangement uses TRBV5-1 and TRBJ2-5; TRBD2 aligns across 8 bases. The CDR3 totals 13 residues. CDR1 is SGHRS, CDR2 YFSETQ, per germline. With 6 bases clipped from V and 5 bases from J, the junction kept 6 bases outside the gene matches. The CDR3 nucleotides are TGCGCCAGCATTCCTAGCGGGTCGGAGACCCAGTACTTC. Its translation: CASIPSGSETQYF.

This clonotype was found many times. The gene calls are TRBV12-3 or TRBV12-4 and TRBJ1-2, with 7 bases matching TRBD1. This CDR3 spans 15 amino acids. The junction had 8 bases not matched to a gene; V was cut back by 5 bases and J by 2 bases. The CDR3 is CASSPPGQRNYGYTF. DNA for the CDR3: TGTGCCAGCAGTCCCCCGGGACAGAGAAACTATGGCTACACCTTC.

The sample holds a few counts of this clonotype. This chain connects TRBV6-2 or TRBV6-3 to TRBJ1-5, with D perhaps matching TRBD1 (6 bases). The CDR3 sequence is 14 residues long. Germline V gives CDR1 MNHEY, CDR2 SVGEGT. With 5 bases removed from V and 2 bases from J, the gap between germline ends came to 10 bases. The CDR3 spells CASSAGAGNQPQHF. The CDR3 region has the DNA TGTGCCAGCAGTGCAGGGGCAGGCAATCAGCCCCAGCATTTT.

The table lists this clonotype with many counts. The CDR3 sequence is CASSVLAAGTDGLGGYNSPLHF. The CDR3 DNA reads TGTGCCAGCAGTGTTCTCGCTGCCGGGACAGACGGTTTGGGTGGCTATAATTCACCCCTCCACTTT. The chain has TRBV6-6 and TRBJ1-6; 7 bases match TRBD1. This CDR3 has 22 amino acids. J lost 3 bases, V lost 5 bases, and 25 bases had no gene match. Germline CDR1 is MNHNY and CDR2 is SVGAGI (reference sequence).

This clonotype was seen a few times. The chain links TRBV7-9 to TRBJ2-3, with TRBD1 matching over 8 bases. This CDR3 is 14 amino acids long. Germline loops: CDR1 SEHNR, CDR2 FQNEAQ (reference sequence). The J segment lost 4 bases and the V segment lost 6 bases, leaving 6 bases of the junction unmatched. The DNA for the CDR3 is TGTGCCAGCAGACCGGACAGGGACCCAGATACGCAGTATTTT. Its protein product is CASRPDRDPDTQYF. Full variable domain (outside the CDR3, taken from reference TRBV7-9 and TRBJ2-3): DTGVSQNPRHKITKRGQNVTFRCDPISEHNRLYWYRQTLGQGPEFLTYFQNEAQLEKSRLLSDRFSAERPKGSFSTLEIQRTEQGDSAMYLCASRPDRDPDTQYFGPGTRLTVL.

This clonotype was picked up many times. The chain uses TRBV5-1 and TRBJ1-1; D may be TRBD1 (5 bases). Trimming left V 2 bases short and J 1 base short, with 9 bases between. The CDR3 is 14 amino acids. Germline loops: CDR1 SGHRS, CDR2 YFSETQ. The CDR3 spells CASSFDGTNTEAFF. The CDR3 region has the DNA TGCGCCAGCAGCTTCGACGGGACGAACACTGAAGCTTTCTTT.

This clonotype occurred many times. A read error may account for a junction end that differs from germline. V is TRBV12-3 or TRBV12-4 and J is TRBJ2-1, with 10 bases lining up with TRBD1. This CDR3 spans 15 amino acids. The CDR3 DNA sequence: TGTGCCAGCAGTTTAGGACAGGGGGCCTACTATGAGCAGTTCTTC. It is translated as CASSLGQGAYYEQFF.

This clonotype was seen many times. The J gene is TRBJ1-1, the V gene TRBV20-1; TRBD1 matches at 8 bases. V lost 0 bases to trimming and J lost 6 bases; unmatched junction nucleotides: 9. There are 15 residues in the CDR3. Per the germline V gene, CDR1 is DFQATT and CDR2 is SNEGSKA (reference sequence). CDR3 DNA sequence: TGCAGTGCTAGAGACCCGGGACAGGTTGCCCCTGAAGCTTTCTTT. It is translated as CSARDPGQVAPEAFF.

This clonotype was detected ten times or more. This chain links TRBV25-1 with TRBJ1-4; the D is unclear. V lost 5 bases to trimming and J lost 7 bases, with 11 bases between them. The CDR3 consists of 13 residues. The germline CDR1 and CDR2 sequences are MGHDK and SYGVNS. CDR3 sequence (DNA): TGTGCCAGCAGTTCGCCCCAACCTGAAAAACTGTTTTTT. Protein sequence: CASSSPQPEKLFF.

This clonotype appeared many times. V gene TRBV4-1 combines with J gene TRBJ1-2, with TRBD1 identical over 11 bases. This CDR3 has 14 amino acids. J gave up 6 bases and V 6 bases, and 6 bases lay outside the gene matches. Per the germline V gene, CDR1 is MGHRA and CDR2 is YSYEKL. DNA of the CDR3: TGCGCCAGCAGAAGGACAGGGGGCGCGGATGGCTACACCTTC. This codes for CASRRTGGADGYTF.

This clonotype was counted ten times or more. This sequence joins TRBV2 and TRBJ2-7; TRBD1 agrees at 8 bases. CDR3 size: 14 residues. Germline CDR1 is SNHLY and CDR2 is FYNNEI. Trimming took 6 bases from V and 3 from J; bases not matched to a gene: 7. CDR3 residues: CASRGDRTYYEQYF. Written as DNA, the CDR3 is TGTGCCAGCAGGGGGGACAGGACGTACTACGAGCAGTACTTC. Drawing the rest from reference TRBV2 and TRBJ2-7, the complete variable domain is EPEVTQTPSHQVTQMGQEVILRCVPISNHLYFYWYRQILGQKVEFLVSFYNNEISEKSEIFDDQFSVERPDGSNFTLKIRSTKLEDSAMYFCASRGDRTYYEQYFGPGTRLTVT.

This clonotype came up many times. V and J are TRBV29-1 and TRBJ2-7; TRBD1 agrees at 11 bases. After removal of 4 bases from V and 0 bases from J, the junction contained 5 bases not matched to a gene. Per germline, CDR1 SQVTM and CDR2 ANQGSEA. There are 15 residues in the CDR3. CDR3 sequence reads: CSVGTGGVYSYEQYF. CDR3 coding DNA: TGCAGCGTTGGGACAGGGGGCGTCTACTCCTACGAGCAGTACTTC.

CDR3 nucleotide sequence: TGTGCCAGCAGTAAATACCGCCGGGACAGGGAGGATCAGCCCCAGCATTTT. It codes for CASSKYRRDREDQPQHF. V and J are TRBV27 and TRBJ1-5; TRBD1 matches 9 bases. Germline CDR1 is MNHEY and CDR2 is SMNVEV (reference sequence). The CDR3 sequence is 17 residues long. The J segment lost 5 bases and the V segment lost 5 bases, leaving 13 bases of the junction unmatched.

The chain recombines TRBV24-1 with TRBJ2-7, with 7 nucleotides matching TRBD1. This CDR3 comprises 17 residues. Losses at the gene ends were 7 bases for V and 2 bases for J; bases not matched to a gene: 16. Germline assignment: CDR1 KGHDR and CDR2 SFDVKD. CDR3 region: CATSRNRQGRIPYEQYF. CDR3 coding DNA: TGTGCCACCAGCAGAAACAGACAGGGAAGGATTCCCTACGAGCAGTACTTC.

In this sample, this clonotype turned up many times. V usage is TRBV7-9 and J usage is TRBJ2-7; TRBD1 matches 7 bases. Germline trimming cut 4 bases from V and 2 bases from J; bases unmatched to any gene: 11. Germline values: CDR1 SEHNR, CDR2 FQNEAQ (reference sequence). The CDR3 consists of 16 residues. This CDR3 reads CASSSARQGSPYEQYF. CDR3 nucleotide sequence: TGTGCCAGCAGCTCCGCGAGACAGGGTTCCCCCTACGAGCAGTACTTC.

The genes are TRBV6-4 and TRBJ2-3; maybe TRBD2 (7 bases). The CDR3 sequence is 17 residues long. Germline V lookup: CDR1 MRHNA, CDR2 SNTAGT. Trimming shortened V by 0 bases and J by 2 bases, and 15 bases separated the two germline ends. The CDR3 coding sequence is TGTGCCAGCAGTGACTCCCCCTCTGCGGGGGCCACAGATACGCAGTATTTT. This codes for CASSDSPSAGATDTQYF.

This clonotype was observed many times. V gene TRBV7-3 combines with J gene TRBJ2-1; no clear D. The CDR3 consists of 16 residues. Trimming removed 1 base from V and 0 bases from J, with 10 bases in between. CDR1 and CDR2 (germline): SGHTA, FQGTGA. This CDR3 is CASSLIQSSSYNEQFF. CDR3 DNA sequence: TGTGCCAGCAGCTTAATTCAATCGAGCTCCTACAATGAGCAGTTCTTC.

This clonotype was seen repeatedly, ten times or more. The rearrangement joins TRBV6-5 to TRBJ2-7, with a tentative D call TRBD1 (5 bases). V was clipped by 6 bases and J by 6 bases, with 12 bases between them. CDR1 is MNHEY, CDR2 SVGAGI, per germline. This CDR3 contains 12 residues. CDR3 nucleotide sequence: TGTGCCAGCAGCCCCTCCAGGGTCGAGCAGTACTTC. Its protein is CASSPSRVEQYF.

This chain links TRBV5-4 with TRBJ1-2; TRBD1 might be the D (6 bases). CDR1 and CDR2 (germline): SGHNT, YYREEE (reference sequence). Trimming took off 3 bases at V and 3 bases at J, with 24 bases between the two ends. This CDR3 has 18 residues. CDR3: CASSSWRGVKSLDYGYTF. The CDR3 DNA sequence: TGTGCCAGCAGCTCGTGGAGGGGGGTCAAGTCTCTGGACTATGGCTACACCTTC. The complete variable domain, with remaining parts taken from reference TRBV5-4 and TRBJ1-2, reads ETGVTQSPTHLIKTRGQQVTLRCSSQSGHNTVSWYQQALGQGPQFIFQYYREEENGRGNFPPRFSGLQFPNYSSELNVNALELDDSALYLCASSSWRGVKSLDYGYTFGSGTRLTVV.

This clonotype was counted many times. The chain couples TRBV13 to TRBJ2-1; 7 positions match TRBD2. This CDR3 is 14 amino acids long. V gave up 5 bases and J gave up 8 bases; unmatched junction bases: 9. CDR1 is PRHDT and CDR2 is FYEKMQ in the germline V gene (reference sequence). The CDR3 spells CASSPGPSGDEQFF. The CDR3 nucleotides are TGTGCCAGCAGCCCAGGGCCTAGCGGTGATGAGCAGTTCTTC.

This clonotype occurred many times. J is TRBJ2-1 and V is TRBV14; 12 nucleotides agree with TRBD2. This CDR3 comprises 16 residues. Per the germline V gene, CDR1 is SGHDN and CDR2 is FVKESK. Trimming at V came to 4 bases and at J to 3 bases, leaving 4 bases not matched to a gene. The CDR3, as DNA: TGTGCCAGCAGCCCTCCGGGACTAGCGGGCTACAATGAGCAGTTCTTC. This sequence encodes CASSPPGLAGYNEQFF.

The chain links TRBV6-2 or TRBV6-3 to TRBJ2-7, with a weak D call TRBD2 (7 bases). This CDR3 has 12 residues. V gave up 6 bases and J gave up 2 bases, with 8 bases separating them. Looked up from germline, CDR1 is MNHEY and CDR2 is SVGEGT. CDR3 nucleotide sequence: TGTGCCAGCAGGCGGGGGCCCTACGAGCAGTACTTC. It yields the protein CASRRGPYEQYF.